This T cell receptor (beta chain) was captured by sequencing in a study of T cells after yellow fever vaccination. Study as a whole: Preparation used SMART-Seq v4 Ultra Low Input for the low-cell-number fractions.

Details on this clonotype: As yet, its antigen is unknown.

TCRdb recomputed calls from the 5' RACE reads with MiXCR, one row per CDR3 protein. The sample carries hundreds of thousands of distinct CDR3 sequences, roughly 14% recorded once. Study-wide results and limits: A large majority of primary-vaccination clones showed up again after the booster (around 95% CD4, almost 90% CD8). FACS-sorted repertoires could harbor abundant contaminating bulk-population clonotypes. Across the CD4 and CD8 compartments, a small share of clonotypes was present in both.

Trimming cost V 6 bases and J 4 bases, with 12 bases left between them. The CDR3 is 13 amino acids. From germline, CDR1 is SNHLY and CDR2 FYNNEI. The specimen was PBMCs, collected on the day of the yellow fever booster vaccination. The rearrangement joins TRBV2 to TRBJ1-2; D is possibly TRBD1 (6 bases). The receptor comes from a man between 25 and 39 years old who received the YFV17D yellow fever vaccine. CDR3 DNA: TGTGCCAGCAGCACGGACAGCTCCTATGGCTACACCTTC. Protein product: CASSTDSSYGYTF.